The present T cell receptor beta chain was sequenced within a study of T cell responses to AZD1222 COVID-19 vaccine. The count of this clone is one. Antigen specificity is unknown. Study-level points and caveats: White British ancestry dominated among donors, who included more females, and clonal diversity was possibly underestimated. An increase in Spike-specific TCR breadth and depth was observed after two AZD1222 doses.

TCRdb's copy holds only in-frame clones and misses some; the assay was immunoSEQ multiplex PCR. The sample consists of 150,000 or so clones, about nine tenths of them appearing once. Trimming took off 1 base at V and 2 bases at J, with 11 bases between the two ends. CDR3 length equals 16 residues. Looked up from germline, CDR1 is LGHNA and CDR2 is YSLEER. This specimen was peripheral blood, taken on day 0 of AZD1222 vaccination. The sequence came from an adult in good health. The chain has TRBV4-3 and TRBJ2-2; a weak D match, TRBD2 (6 bases). The CDR3 nucleotides are TGCGCCAGCAGCCAAGCTCTGGGGGGAAACACCGGGGAGCTGTTTTTT. Translating gives CASSQALGGNTGELFF.